This TCR beta chain was captured by sequencing in a study of T cells in Graves' hyperthyroidism and ophthalmopathy. The table lists this clonotype with many counts. The antigen remains undetermined. Findings and caveats of the study: A model built on 13 V-J features separated ophthalmopathy from stable hyperthyroidism.

The CDR3 covers 15 residues. Looked up from germline, CDR1 is SGHAT and CDR2 is FQNNGV. V lost 8 bases to trimming and J lost 4 bases, with 15 bases between them. It was RNA transcripts that yielded the amplified TCR beta CDR3 regions. The TCR CDR3 was amplified in a first-round RT-PCR using the HTBI primer set. One entry per CDR3 protein, called by TCRdb with MiXCR from the multiplex PCR reads. The table lists 200,000 to 250,000 distinct CDR3 sequences, about a sixth of them singletons. Graves' hyperthyroidism is called stable when ophthalmopathy does not progress within 18 months. With a duration under 2 months, the hyperthyroidism was newly diagnosed in patients aged 18 to 65. Every diagnosis used clinical symptoms, serum thyroxine and TRAb, thyroid ultrasound and orbital computed tomography.

The chain is built from TRBV11-2 and TRBJ1-6, with a tentative D call TRBD1 (5 bases). The sequence was collected from a woman aged 45-65 years with Graves' hyperthyroidism. Sequencing was carried out using blood. The CDR3 DNA reads TGTGCCAGCGCCCCAATTGCAGGGTATAATTCACCCCTCCACTTT. Its translation: CASAPIAGYNSPLHF. The full variable domain, in which reference TRBV11-2 and TRBJ1-6 provide the parts outside the CDR3, is EAGVAQSPRYKIIEKRQSVAFWCNPISGHATLYWYQQILGQGPKLLIQFQNNGVVDDSQLPKDRFSAERLKGVDSTLKIQPAKLEDSAVYLCASAPIAGYNSPLHFGNGTRLTVT.